Listed below are T cell receptor beta chains from one sample, sequenced in a study of early T cells in non-severe SARS-CoV-2 infection. TCRdb fed the 5' RACE reads into MiXCR, producing one record per CDR3 protein. The sample includes under 60,000 distinct CDR3 sequences, approximately 8% of them seen just once. Sequenced here: whole blood, sampled at baseline. Every receptor here comes from an adult who was a healthcare worker with PCR-confirmed SARS-CoV-2 infection or an uninfected control (not recorded which). Each CDR3 is given with its conserved first and last residue. D genes are given only for firm matches. Clone size is stated in some rows and not others, as once, few, many or a class when expanded.

d_gene	v_gene	abundance	j_gene	CDR3nt	CDR3aa
-	TRBV27	-	TRBJ2-7	TGTGCCAGCAGTCTCAGGGGGGTCACCTACGAGCAGTACTTC	CASSLRGVTYEQYF
-	TRBV28	once	TRBJ2-7	TGTGCCAGCAGTGGAGGACATGGGGCATACGAGCAGTACTTC	CASSGGHGAYEQYF
-	TRBV7-8	-	TRBJ2-5	TGTGCCAGCAGCCCGAGGGACGGAAGCCAAGAGACCCAGTACTTC	CASSPRDGSQETQYF
-	TRBV6-5	few	TRBJ1-6	TGTGCCAGCAGGCTAAGGGGGGGGAATTCACCCCTCCACTTT	CASRLRGGNSPLHF
-	TRBV12-3/TRBV12-4	few	TRBJ2-1	TGTGCCAGCAGTTACTACGGGGGCCGGGTCGATGAGCAGTTCTTC	CASSYYGGRVDEQFF
-	TRBV7-9	few	TRBJ2-6	TGTGCCAGCAGCAATCCCCTTCCCTCGGGGGCCAACGTCCTGACTTTC	CASSNPLPSGANVLTF
-	TRBV2	-	TRBJ2-7	TGTGCCAGCAGTGAGGAAGGCTACGAGCAGTACTTC	CASSEEGYEQYF
TRBD2	TRBV5-1	-	TRBJ2-7	TGCGCCAGCAGCTCGGGACTAGCGGTAAGCTCCTACGAGCAGTACTTC	CASSSGLAVSSYEQYF
TRBD1	TRBV10-2	-	TRBJ1-4	TGCGCCAGCGGCTCCGGGACAGGAGGAGAAAAACTGTTTTTT	CASGSGTGGEKLFF
TRBD2	TRBV20-1	many	TRBJ2-7	TGCAGTGCCTCAGAGCGGGGAAACTCCTACGAGCAGTACTTC	CSASERGNSYEQYF
-	TRBV12-3/TRBV12-4	many	TRBJ2-4	TGTGCCAGCAGCTTAAGGGTAACAGCCAAAAACATTCAGTACTTC	CASSLRVTAKNIQYF
-	TRBV18	many	TRBJ2-5	TGTGCCAGCTCACCAACGGGACACCAACTGCTAAAAGAGACCCAGTACTTC	CASSPTGHQLLKETQYF
-	TRBV14	few	TRBJ1-5	TGTGCCAGCAGCCAAGGAGCCGATTATAGCAATCAGCCCCAGCATTTT	CASSQGADYSNQPQHF
-	TRBV11-3	few	TRBJ2-7	TGTGCCAGCAGCTTATTCCGGGACGTTCGCGAGCAGTACTTC	CASSLFRDVREQYF
TRBD1	TRBV7-9	few	TRBJ1-6	TGTGCCAGCAGGCATTGGACAGGCGGCTCCTATAATTCACCCCTCCACTTT	CASRHWTGGSYNSPLHF
-	TRBV5-4	-	TRBJ2-2	TGTGCCAGCAGCCGTGGACAGCCCACGAACACCGGGGAGCTGTTTTTT	CASSRGQPTNTGELFF
-	TRBV6-5	few	TRBJ2-3	TGTGCCAGCTCTGTGGGAGATACGCAGTATTTT	CASSVGDTQYF
-	TRBV6-1	-	TRBJ1-2	TGTGCCAGCAGTGTGGCGGGGGCCGCCTCCTATGGCTACACCTTC	CASSVAGAASYGYTF
TRBD1	TRBV18	many	TRBJ1-3	TGTGCCAGCTCATCTTCAATCGACAGGGGGACTGGAAACACCATATATTTT	CASSSSIDRGTGNTIYF
-	TRBV11-3	medium-sized	TRBJ1-1	TGTGCCAGCAGCTTTGGGCCGATGAGCACTGAAGCTTTCTTT	CASSFGPMSTEAFF
TRBD1	TRBV7-9	few	TRBJ1-6	TGTGCCAGCAGCTTAGCGCCTGGGACAGGAAAATATAATTCACCCCTCCACTTT	CASSLAPGTGKYNSPLHF
TRBD1	TRBV14	many	TRBJ2-1	TGTGCCAGCAGCCAAGACAGGGGGTCAGGGCAGTTCTTC	CASSQDRGSGQFF
-	TRBV5-1	many	TRBJ2-1	TGCGCCAGCAGCTTACAGGACTACAATGAGCAGTTCTTC	CASSLQDYNEQFF
-	TRBV12-3/TRBV12-4	-	TRBJ2-3	TGTGCCAGCAGGGGGGCCTTCGGGACTGGCACAGATACGCAGTATTTT	CASRGAFGTGTDTQYF
-	TRBV20-1	few	TRBJ2-2	TGCAGTGCTAGAACAGGAACCAACACCGGGGAGCTGTTTTTT	CSARTGTNTGELFF
-	TRBV27	-	TRBJ1-6	TGTGCCAGCAGAGTCGCACCCCTCCACTTT	CASRVAPLHF
-	TRBV11-2	-	TRBJ2-7	TGTGCCAGCAGCCGCTACTTCTACGAGCAGTACTTC	CASSRYFYEQYF
TRBD2	TRBV6-4	few	TRBJ2-1	TGTGCCAGCAGTGATCGGACTAGCGGAGACTACAATGAGCAGTTCTTC	CASSDRTSGDYNEQFF
-	TRBV6-1	-	TRBJ2-2	TGTGCCAGCAGTGCCCTGAGGACTGGGGAGCTGTTTTTT	CASSALRTGELFF
-	TRBV5-8	many	TRBJ1-6	TGTGCCAGCAGCTTGATGACAGCCTCGGACTCCAATTCACCCCTCCACTTT	CASSLMTASDSNSPLHF
-	TRBV5-1	few	TRBJ2-7	TGCGCCAGCAGCCCTTATGACAGCCTTGCCTACGAGCAGTACTTC	CASSPYDSLAYEQYF
-	TRBV19	few	TRBJ2-6	TGTGCCAGTAGACTGGGATCTGGGGCCAACGTCCTGACTTTC	CASRLGSGANVLTF
-	TRBV7-2	few	TRBJ2-1	TGTGCCAGCAGCTTATATGCGGGTGAGCAGTTCTTC	CASSLYAGEQFF
-	TRBV27	-	TRBJ1-4	TGTGCCAGCAGTCTGCGACGTGACAGGAAAAAACTGTTTTTT	CASSLRRDRKKLFF
TRBD1	TRBV29-1	many	TRBJ1-1	TGCAGCGTCGACATATGGGACAGTACGAACACTGAAGCTTTCTTT	CSVDIWDSTNTEAFF
-	TRBV28	few	TRBJ2-5	TGTGCCAGCAGAGGGAAAGAGACCCAGTACTTC	CASRGKETQYF
-	TRBV6-6	-	TRBJ1-5	TGTGCCAGCTTAAAGTCCGACAGTAGCAATCAGCCCCAGCATTTT	CASLKSDSSNQPQHF
-	TRBV5-1	many	TRBJ2-3	TGCGCCAGCAGATACACAGATACGCAGTATTTT	CASRYTDTQYF
TRBD1	TRBV19	few	TRBJ1-2	TGTGCCAGTAGTAAAGGACAGGGCCATGGCTACACCTTC	CASSKGQGHGYTF
-	TRBV4-1	few	TRBJ2-2	TGCGCCAGCAGCCGAGCCATCTGGACTAACACCGGGGAGCTGTTTTTT	CASSRAIWTNTGELFF
-	TRBV14	-	TRBJ1-1	TGTGCCAGCAGCCAATGGGGGAGGAAAACTGAAGCTTTCTTT	CASSQWGRKTEAFF
-	TRBV12-3/TRBV12-4	few	TRBJ2-2	TGTGCCAGCAGGCGGGGTAGCGGGAACACCGGGGAGCTGTTTTTT	CASRRGSGNTGELFF
TRBD2	TRBV6-6	many	TRBJ2-3	TGTGCCAGCAGTTACCTAGCGGGAGGGACAGATACGCAGTATTTT	CASSYLAGGTDTQYF
-	TRBV6-5	-	TRBJ2-1	TGTGCCAGCAGTCCCCCCCAGGGGAACTACAATGAGCAGTTCTTC	CASSPPQGNYNEQFF
-	TRBV27	many	TRBJ2-3	TGTGCCAGCAGTTTCCAGGGCCGCACAGATACGCAGTATTTT	CASSFQGRTDTQYF
TRBD1	TRBV30	few	TRBJ1-5	TGTGCCTGGAGTAGACAGGGTTTTCAGCCCCAGCATTTT	CAWSRQGFQPQHF
-	TRBV10-3	-	TRBJ2-7	TGTGCCATCAGTGAAAACCCGGGAGTCCCCACCTACGAGCAGTACTTC	CAISENPGVPTYEQYF
-	TRBV9	once	TRBJ2-2	TGTGCCAGCAGCGCCCCCCGTCGGGAGATAAACACCGGGGAGCTGTTTTTT	CASSAPRREINTGELFF
-	TRBV20-1	few	TRBJ2-7	TGCAGTGCTAGAGATCGTCGGGATCAGGCCGCTCTCACCTACGAGCAGTACTTC	CSARDRRDQAALTYEQYF
-	TRBV11-3	-	TRBJ2-5	TGTGCCAGCAGCCCCAGAGAGTTGGAGACCCAGTACTTC	CASSPRELETQYF
TRBD1	TRBV6-5	-	TRBJ2-3	TGTGCCAGCAGACAGGGGACAGATACGCAGTATTTT	CASRQGTDTQYF
-	TRBV11-2	many	TRBJ2-6	TGTGCCAGCAGCTTATATCGGGGCTCTGGGGCCAACGTCCTGACTTTC	CASSLYRGSGANVLTF
TRBD1	TRBV7-9	many	TRBJ2-1	TGTGCCAGCAGCTTGGGACAGGGGAGCTCCTACAATGAGCAGTTCTTC	CASSLGQGSSYNEQFF
TRBD1	TRBV3-1	-	TRBJ2-2	TGTGCCAGCAGTTGGACAGGGAACGGGGAGCTGTTTTTT	CASSWTGNGELFF
-	TRBV18	-	TRBJ2-2	TGTGCCAGCTCACCAGATCTAACCGGGGAGCTGTTTTTT	CASSPDLTGELFF
-	TRBV7-6	few	TRBJ1-3	TGTGCCAGCAGCTTACAAGGGGGAAACACCATATATTTT	CASSLQGGNTIYF
-	TRBV12-3/TRBV12-4	many	TRBJ1-5	TGTGCCAGCAGCCCGACATCTCCGCGGCAGCCCCAGCATTTT	CASSPTSPRQPQHF
-	TRBV7-2	few	TRBJ2-7	TGTGCCAGCAGCTTAGACTACCTAAGTGCGGACTTTCACTCCTACGAGCAGTACTTC	CASSLDYLSADFHSYEQYF
-	TRBV4-1	few	TRBJ2-7	TGCGCCAGCAGCCAAGATAGCGGCTACTACGAGCAGTACTTC	CASSQDSGYYEQYF
-	TRBV12-3/TRBV12-4	many	TRBJ1-5	TGTGCCAGCAGTCAGGGACAAGCCACCAATCAGCCCCAGCATTTT	CASSQGQATNQPQHF